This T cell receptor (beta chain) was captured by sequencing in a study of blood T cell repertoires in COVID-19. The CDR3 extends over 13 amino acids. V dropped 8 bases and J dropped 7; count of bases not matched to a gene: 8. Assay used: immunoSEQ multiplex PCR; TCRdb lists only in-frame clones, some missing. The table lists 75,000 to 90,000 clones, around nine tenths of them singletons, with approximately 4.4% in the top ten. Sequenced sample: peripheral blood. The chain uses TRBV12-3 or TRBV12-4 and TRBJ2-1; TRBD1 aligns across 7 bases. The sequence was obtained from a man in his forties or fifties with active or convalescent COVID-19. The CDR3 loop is CASVSQQGNEQFF. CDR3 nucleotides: TGTGCCAGCGTATCTCAACAGGGGAATGAGCAGTTCTTC.